This is a list of T cell receptor beta chains from one sample in a study of cytomegalovirus exposure and HLA in healthy donors. Profiled with immunoSEQ multiplex PCR; TCRdb holds only in-frame clones, not every one. Of over 110,000 clones listed, less than 85% are singletons. Material for sequencing was PBMCs. Receptor source: a woman aged 50 to 60 in good health and CMV-seropositive. CDR3s include the opening cysteine and the closing phenylalanine or tryptophan. D genes are given only for firm matches. The size entry is marked missing in some rows and otherwise reads once, few, many or a size class.

TRBV27	-	-	CASSDAGEQYF
TRBV4-2	-	-	CASSPGTHYEQYF
TRBV9	-	-	CASSARTVNTEAFF
TRBV5-1	TRBD2	-	CASSLTGTSTYNEQFF
TRBV11-2	-	-	CASSPTGGPGLEQYF
TRBV2	TRBD1	-	CASSANGQGGSYGYTF
TRBV10-3	TRBD1	few	CASSYRRGPYEQYF
TRBV18	-	-	CASSNLAETQYF
TRBV6-6	TRBD1	once	CASTFGQGQPDTQYF
TRBV7-3	-	few	CASSQGESTDTQYF
TRBV7-3	TRBD1	-	CASSLGGTGPQETQYF
TRBV7-8	-	-	CASSLFPRNTEAFF
TRBV28	-	-	CASSSGANTEAFF
TRBV6-1	-	-	CASSEQGSGELFF
TRBV20-1	TRBD2	-	CSAGREYEQYF
TRBV27	TRBD1	few	CASRPRPGGSGANVLTF
TRBV30	TRBD1	once	CARGDSSGTDTQYF
TRBV28	-	-	CASSLSGQPQHF
TRBV2	TRBD1	-	CASSGRTGEGYEQYF
TRBV7-2	TRBD2	-	CASSFFLGGESSSTDTQYF
TRBV4-1	-	-	CASSQEAPRGEQYF
TRBV7-3	TRBD2	-	CASSPTGAGGLTDTQYF
TRBV5-1	-	once	CASREGESDTQYF
TRBV6-6	-	-	CASSDYAPGNQPQHF
TRBV14	TRBD1	-	CASSRTGQGEQYF
TRBV13	-	-	CASSTLRGTRLF
TRBV5-4	-	-	CASSADSQNSPLHF
TRBV28	-	-	CASSSTGSGVAFF
TRBV11-2	TRBD1	-	CASSRDREETQYF
TRBV5-1	-	-	CASSSQGSSYNSPLHF
TRBV28	TRBD1	once	CASSAPGTGTNYGYTF
TRBV28	TRBD1	-	CASSLQGQGQAFF
TRBV27	-	-	CASSLSKSTEAFF
TRBV29-1	TRBD1	-	CSVHRGMDTEAFF
TRBV9	TRBD2	-	CASSVGLAGGQDTQYF
TRBV6-1	-	-	CASSARREVNTQYF
TRBV15	-	few	CATRDSSKEQFF
TRBV2	TRBD1	-	CASSARTGDGNTIYF